This T cell receptor (beta chain) was documented in a study of OX40 agonist ivuxolimab in advanced cancers. Looking at the study overall: Partial responses were achieved by three patients, of whom one had hepatocellular carcinoma and two had cutaneous melanoma. General study points: Patients who responded partially at 0.1-3.0 mg/kg showed clonal expansion ranking among the lowest.

Sequencing was performed with immunoSEQ multiplex PCR; in TCRdb, only in-frame clones are kept and a portion is missing. The sample has around 62,000 clones; roughly 88% are singletons. The CDR3 contains 13 residues. Per germline, CDR1 MNHNY and CDR2 SVGAGI (reference sequence). Trimming at V came to 4 bases and at J to 9 bases, leaving 3 bases not matched to a gene. A note on this clone: The antigen is undetermined.

Sequences were derived from CD4+ or CD8+ T cells sorted from blood, sampled in a trial of the OX40 agonist ivuxolimab. The chain links TRBV6-6 to TRBJ1-1; 12 nucleotides match TRBD1. The TCR comes from an adult with an advanced solid tumor such as melanoma, head and neck, liver or kidney cancer. The DNA of the CDR3 is TGTGCCAGCAGTTCGGGACAGGGGGCAAAAGCTTTCTTT. Protein: CASSSGQGAKAFF.